The 3 T cell receptor beta chains listed next were all sequenced from one sample in a study of blood T cells in healthy people across ages. The authors ran a second PCR of 7 to 11 cycles using a sample-barcoded 5' primer and a J-beta primer mix. TCRdb redid the calling of the 5' RACE reads with MiXCR, one entry per CDR3 protein. The table lists about 830,000 distinct CDR3 sequences, around 62% of them singletons, with around 30% in the top ten. Sequencing input: blood. The receptors shown here come from a man aged 25 to 40 in good health.

The V call is TRBV9, the J call TRBJ2-1, with D hard to call. From germline, CDR1 is SGDLS and CDR2 YYNGEE. This CDR3 contains 14 residues. Between the trimmed V and J ends, which lost 2 bases and 5 bases, there was a span of 11 bases. The CDR3 is CASSVGGINNEQFF. CDR3 in DNA: TGTGCCAGCAGCGTTGGTGGGATTAACAATGAGCAGTTCTTC.

V usage is TRBV7-2 and J usage is TRBJ1-1; 9 bases are shared with TRBD1. The V gene end was trimmed by 3 bases and the J gene end by 4 bases; junction bases not matched to a gene: 6. The CDR3 runs to 15 residues. Germline V gene lookup returns CDR1 SGHTA and CDR2 FQGNSA. CDR3 nucleotide sequence: TGTGCCAGCAGCTTGGAGGGACAGGGAGTCACTGAAGCTTTCTTT. Translating gives CASSLEGQGVTEAFF. The variable domain in full, completed from reference TRBV7-2 and TRBJ1-1, reads GAGVSQSPSNKVTEKGKDVELRCDPISGHTALYWYRQSLGQGLEFLIYFQGNSAPDKSGLPSDRFSAERTGGSVSTLTIQRTQQEDSAVYLCASSLEGQGVTEAFFGQGTRLTVV.

The chain employs TRBV7-9 and TRBJ2-5; 10 bases match TRBD1. The V segment lost 5 bases and the J segment 5 bases; nucleotides outside the gene matches: 8. CDR3 length: 15 amino acids. Germline values: CDR1 SEHNR, CDR2 FQNEAQ (reference sequence). The CDR3 here is CASSPPDRGLETQYF. CDR3 DNA sequence: TGTGCCAGCAGCCCCCCAGACAGGGGGCTGGAGACCCAGTACTTC. The complete variable domain, with remaining parts taken from reference TRBV7-9 and TRBJ2-5, reads DTGVSQNPRHKITKRGQNVTFRCDPISEHNRLYWYRQTLGQGPEFLTYFQNEAQLEKSRLLSDRFSAERPKGSFSTLEIQRTEQGDSAMYLCASSPPDRGLETQYFGPGTRLLVL.